The 26 T cell receptor beta chains listed next were all sequenced from one sample in a study of T cell responses to AZD1222 COVID-19 vaccine. Measured with immunoSEQ multiplex PCR; TCRdb has only the in-frame clones, and not every one. Seen here are 69,000 or so clones, around 90% observed once, and the top ten hold 4.8%. This specimen consisted of peripheral blood, obtained 28 days after the second dose of the MenACWY control vaccine. These receptors all come from an adult who received the MenACWY meningococcal vaccine as a control.

V usage is TRBV9 and J usage is TRBJ1-2; the D is unclear. There are 11 residues in the CDR3. Germline V gene data show CDR1 as SGDLS and CDR2 as YYNGEE. V was cut by 4 bases and J by 5 bases, with 6 bases left in between. CDR3 residues: CASSPIYGYTF. In nucleotides, the CDR3 is TGTGCCAGCAGCCCTATTTATGGCTACACCTTC.

The chain joins TRBV19 to TRBJ1-6; TRBD1 matches at 7 bases. The V gene end was trimmed by 10 bases and the J gene end by 0 bases; junction bases not matched to a gene: 3. Germline values: CDR1 LNHDA, CDR2 SQIVND (reference sequence). The CDR3 covers 14 residues. The CDR3 region has the DNA TGTGCCACGGGGGACAGCTCCTATAATTCACCCCTCCACTTT. Amino acid sequence: CATGDSSYNSPLHF. The full variable domain, with the rest looked up from reference TRBV19 and TRBJ1-6, is DGGITQSPKYLFRKEGQNVTLSCEQNLNHDAMYWYRQDPGQGLRLIYYSQIVNDFQKGDIAEGYSVSREKKESFPLTVTSAQKNPTAFYLCATGDSSYNSPLHFGNGTRLTVT.

V usage is TRBV4-1 and J usage is TRBJ1-4; D is possibly TRBD1 (6 bases). CDR3 size: 14 residues. Germline V gene sequence: CDR1 MGHRA, CDR2 YSYEKL. Deletions cut 1 base from V and 8 bases from J, with 11 bases between. The CDR3 reads CASSQVRGSEKLFF. The CDR3 region has the DNA TGCGCCAGCAGCCAAGTCAGGGGAAGCGAAAAACTGTTTTTT.

The chain couples TRBV11-2 to TRBJ2-1; TRBD2 matches at 7 bases. Trimming cost V 1 base and J 7 bases; bases outside gene matches: 4. Per germline, CDR1 SGHAT and CDR2 FQNNGV. This CDR3 has 14 amino acids. The CDR3 loop reads CASSLGGRANEQFF. For the CDR3, the DNA is TGTGCCAGCAGCTTAGGTGGGAGGGCGAATGAGCAGTTCTTC.

The rearrangement uses TRBV28 and TRBJ1-5; 7 bases line up with TRBD1. The CDR3 spans 16 residues. V trimming: 3 bases; J trimming: 6 bases; junction bases outside the gene matches: 11. CDR1 MDHEN and CDR2 SYDVKM come from the germline V gene. The CDR3 region has the DNA TGTGCCAGCAGTTTCTATGGTCGACAGGGAACTCAGCCCCAGCATTTT. Encoded protein: CASSFYGRQGTQPQHF.

The table lists this clone with a few counts. The chain employs TRBV9 and TRBJ1-6; TRBD1 matches at 10 bases. The V and J ends lost 5 bases and 9 bases, in that order; junction bases with no gene match: 2. Per the germline V gene, CDR1 is SGDLS and CDR2 is YYNGEE. CDR3 length: 13 amino acids. Here the CDR3 reads CASSRTGGSPLHF. The CDR3 nucleotides are TGTGCCAGCAGTCGGACAGGGGGTTCACCCCTCCACTTT.

The chain links TRBV18 to TRBJ1-6; 8 positions match TRBD1. CDR3 size: 16 residues. The trim removed 3 bases at V and 4 bases at J, leaving 5 bases unmatched. CDR1 is KGHSH, CDR2 LQKENI, per germline. The DNA for the CDR3 is TGTGCCAGCTCACCTCCGGGACAGGTTTATAATTCACCCCTCCACTTT. This encodes CASSPPGQVYNSPLHF.

CDR3 DNA: TGTGCCAGCAGCCTCCCAATGGGCGGACCAGATACGCAGTATTTT. It is translated as CASSLPMGGPDTQYF. This rearrangement joins TRBV3-1 (or the pseudogene TRBV3-2) to TRBJ2-3; D is undetermined. The CDR3 runs to 15 residues. Per the germline V gene, CDR1 is LGHDT and CDR2 is YNNKEL (reference sequence). Trimming stripped 4 bases from V and 4 bases from J, with 15 bases between.

The chain joins TRBV28 to TRBJ2-5; 9 bases are a match to TRBD2. The CDR3 extends over 15 amino acids. Losses at the gene ends were 5 bases for V and 2 bases for J; bases not matched to a gene: 6. Per germline, CDR1 MDHEN and CDR2 SYDVKM. CDR3 DNA: TGTGCCAGCAGTCTCCCGGGACTAGCACAAGAGACCCAGTACTTC. Translated, it gives CASSLPGLAQETQYF.

The V and J genes are TRBV7-2 and TRBJ1-2; no clear D. The CDR3 totals 14 residues. Per the germline V gene, CDR1 is SGHTA and CDR2 is FQGNSA. The germline V and J ends were trimmed by 3 bases and 4 bases, with 12 bases remaining between them. Written as DNA, the CDR3 is TGTGCCAGCAGCTTCGGCGGAGGTCCCTATGGCTACACCTTC. Protein: CASSFGGGPYGYTF.

CDR3 protein: CASSYDTGGAGNTIYF. The CDR3 coding sequence is TGTGCCAGCAGCTACGATACCGGGGGGGCAGGAAACACCATATATTTT. The V call is TRBV7-2, the J call TRBJ1-3; D possibly corresponds to TRBD1 (6 bases). The CDR3 runs 16 residues. V was clipped by 4 bases and J by 4 bases, with 17 bases between them. In germline, CDR1 is SGHTA, CDR2 FQGNSA.

J is TRBJ1-5 and V is TRBV7-9; 7 nucleotides agree with TRBD1. This CDR3 region has 15 residues. V shed 6 bases and J 0 bases; nucleotides not matched to a gene: 5. Germline CDR1 reads SEHNR; CDR2 reads FQNEAQ (reference sequence). CDR3 DNA sequence: TGTGCCAGCAGGCCTCAGGGGGATAGCAATCAGCCCCAGCATTTT. Translation: CASRPQGDSNQPQHF. The full variable domain, its missing parts supplied by reference TRBV7-9 and TRBJ1-5, is DTGVSQNPRHKITKRGQNVTFRCDPISEHNRLYWYRQTLGQGPEFLTYFQNEAQLEKSRLLSDRFSAERPKGSFSTLEIQRTEQGDSAMYLCASRPQGDSNQPQHFGDGTRLSIL.

V is TRBV9 and J is TRBJ2-7, with TRBD1 matching 7 bases. Trimming cost V 3 bases and J 7 bases; bases outside gene matches: 7. CDR3 length: 13 amino acids. The germline V gene encodes CDR1 SGDLS and CDR2 YYNGEE. CDR3 bases: TGTGCCAGCAGCGCTACTGCAGGGGGAGAGCAGTACTTC. Amino acid sequence: CASSATAGGEQYF.

The gene calls are TRBV7-2 and TRBJ2-6; D unclear. The CDR3 has 15 amino acids. Per the germline V gene, CDR1 is SGHTA and CDR2 is FQGNSA. V was clipped by 5 bases and J by 0 bases, with 8 bases between them. This CDR3 reads CASSPTFSGANVLTF. The CDR3 region has the DNA TGTGCCAGCAGCCCGACCTTCTCTGGGGCCAACGTCCTGACTTTC.

CDR3 nucleotides: TGTGCCAGCAGTTCCGGGGGCATGGGCACCGGGGAGCTGTTTTTT. Translated: CASSSGGMGTGELFF. This chain joins TRBV6-5 and TRBJ2-2, with D possibly being TRBD1 or TRBD2 (6 bases each). This CDR3 has 15 residues. With 4 bases removed from V and 4 bases from J, the gap between germline ends came to 13 bases. Looked up from germline, CDR1 is MNHEY and CDR2 is SVGAGI.

The rearrangement uses TRBV4-1 and TRBJ1-4; D is possibly TRBD1 (5 bases). Germline CDR1 and CDR2: MGHRA and YSYEKL. Between the trimmed V and J ends, which lost 5 bases and 0 bases, there was a span of 7 bases. This CDR3 has 14 residues. The CDR3 bases are TGCGCCAGCAGCGGGACGGCAACTAATGAAAAACTGTTTTTT. It translates to CASSGTATNEKLFF.

V usage is TRBV21-1 and J usage is TRBJ2-5; the table's D gene call, TRBD2, was not cross checked with the DNA. TRBV21-1 is annotated as a pseudogene. This CDR3 has 17 residues. The CDR3 DNA follows: TGTGCCAGCAGCATTAGGTGGGAGGGGGATCCTCAAGAGACCCAGTACTTC. Its translation is CASSIRWEGDPQETQYF.

This chain links TRBV7-9 with TRBJ2-7; D not resolved. Germline CDR1 reads SEHNR; CDR2 reads FQNEAQ (reference sequence). V lost 3 bases and J 5 bases, leaving 11 bases between the germline ends. CDR3 length equals 13 residues. The CDR3 sequence is CASSLAAMDEQYF. The CDR3 coding sequence is TGTGCCAGCAGCTTGGCCGCAATGGACGAGCAGTACTTC.

The V gene is TRBV6-6, the J gene TRBJ2-7; TRBD1 agrees at 9 bases. This CDR3 contains 16 residues. Germline CDR1 MNHNY, CDR2 SVGAGI (reference sequence). With V trimmed by 5 bases and J by 5 bases, 13 bases remained unmatched. The CDR3 spells CASSLKSGQGLNEQYF. DNA of the CDR3: TGTGCCAGCAGTCTCAAATCGGGACAGGGTCTAAACGAGCAGTACTTC.

The rearrangement uses TRBV12-3 or TRBV12-4 and TRBJ2-5; possibly TRBD2 for D (5 bases). The V end was cut by 3 bases, the J end by 1 base, with 6 bases between. This CDR3 contains 13 residues. The chain's CDR3 is CASSFRGQETQYF. In DNA form, the CDR3 reads TGTGCCAGCAGTTTCCGGGGCCAAGAGACCCAGTACTTC.

This chain joins TRBV10-3 and TRBJ1-1; the match to TRBD1 covers 8 bases. This CDR3 has 14 amino acids. V trimming: 2 bases; J trimming: 7 bases; junction bases outside the gene matches: 6. CDR1 is ENHRY, CDR2 SYGVKD, per germline. CDR3 loop: CAISEGQGSGEAFF. CDR3 sequence (DNA): TGTGCCATCAGTGAGGGACAGGGCTCAGGTGAAGCTTTCTTT.

V gene TRBV3-1 (or the pseudogene TRBV3-2) combines with J gene TRBJ1-1; unclear D gene. Germline lookup yields CDR1 LGHDT and CDR2 YNNKEL (reference sequence). The CDR3 consists of 16 residues. V dropped 5 bases and J dropped 1 base, with 17 bases sitting between them. CDR3 protein: CASSLRVVGRNTEAFF. CDR3 DNA: TGTGCCAGCAGCTTGAGGGTCGTCGGGAGGAACACTGAAGCTTTCTTT.

This CDR3 reads CASRKGSGDNYGYTF. The DNA of the CDR3 is TGTGCCAGCAGAAAGGGGTCGGGGGATAACTATGGCTACACCTTC. V gene TRBV9 combines with J gene TRBJ1-2; D perhaps matches TRBD1 (5 bases). In germline, CDR1 is SGDLS, CDR2 YYNGEE. This CDR3 has 15 residues. V shed 5 bases and J shed 1 base, with 15 bases lying between them.

The rearrangement links TRBV4-3 to TRBJ2-7; D perhaps matches TRBD1 (5 bases). V was clipped by 1 base and J by 4 bases, with 14 bases between them. Germline loops: CDR1 LGHNA, CDR2 YSLEER. This CDR3 contains 15 residues. The CDR3 DNA reads TGCGCCAGCAGCCAAGGGGCAGGGCTAAGGTACGAGCAGTACTTC. Translation: CASSQGAGLRYEQYF.

The chain recombines TRBV6-5 with TRBJ2-7; 9 positions match TRBD1. This CDR3 is built from 15 residues. Germline V gene data show CDR1 as MNHEY and CDR2 as SVGAGI. The J segment lost 2 bases and the V segment lost 6 bases, leaving 8 bases of the junction unmatched. The CDR3 here is CASSRDRASPYEQYF. Written as DNA, the CDR3 is TGTGCCAGCAGCCGGGACAGGGCATCACCCTACGAGCAGTACTTC.

This chain uses TRBV5-4 with TRBJ2-7; D might be TRBD2 (5 bases). V was trimmed by 3 bases and J by 0 bases, leaving 13 bases between them. The germline CDR1 and CDR2 sequences are SGHNT and YYREEE (reference sequence). This CDR3 region has 15 residues. CDR3 DNA: TGTGCCAGCAGCTCCATAACCGGACTCTCCTACGAGCAGTACTTC. It yields the protein CASSSITGLSYEQYF.